The next 14 T cell receptor beta chains were all read from a single sample in a study of blood T cells in healthy people across ages. Primed by a sample-barcoded 5' primer and a J-beta primer mix, a second PCR proceeded for about 6 to 11 cycles. Each CDR3 protein is one row after TCRdb ran MiXCR on the 5' RACE reads. Seen here are 850,000 to 1,300,000 distinct CDR3 sequences, roughly 45% observed once, and the top ten hold under 20%. Sequencing used blood. The receptors were gathered from a woman aged 60 to 75 in good health.

This clonotype was seen more than once but under ten times. This rearrangement joins TRBV5-1 to TRBJ1-2; no firm D call. Germline CDR1 SGHRS, CDR2 YFSETQ. The CDR3 is 14 amino acids. Trimming cost V 0 bases and J 8 bases, with 14 bases left between them. The CDR3 nucleotides are TGCGCCAGCAGCTTGGAAGGGAAATCGGTCGGCTACACCTTC. It codes for CASSLEGKSVGYTF.

The chain is built from TRBV5-1 and TRBJ2-7, with 9 bases matching TRBD1. With 4 bases clipped from V and 6 bases from J, the junction kept 11 bases outside the gene matches. Per germline, CDR1 SGHRS and CDR2 YFSETQ. The CDR3 covers 15 residues. In DNA, the CDR3 is TGCGCCAGCAGCGTGAGCGGGACAGGGCTCTGCGAGCAGTACTTC. Protein: CASSVSGTGLCEQYF.

J is TRBJ2-1 and V is TRBV10-3, with D maybe TRBD2 (6 bases). With 5 bases removed from V and 8 bases from J, the gap between germline ends came to 13 bases. The CDR3 consists of 13 residues. Germline CDR1 is ENHRY and CDR2 is SYGVKD. CDR3 sequence (DNA): TGTGCCATCAGTTCGGGAGCGCCGTATGAGCAGTTCTTC. Its translation: CAISSGAPYEQFF.

This chain links TRBV30 with TRBJ2-6; 7 bases are shared with TRBD1. Germline V gives CDR1 GTSNPN, CDR2 SVGIG (reference sequence). J gave up 4 bases and V 0 bases, and 6 bases lay outside the gene matches. The CDR3 contains 16 residues. The CDR3 protein is CAWSVPQGNGANVLTF. CDR3 bases: TGTGCCTGGAGTGTACCACAGGGGAACGGGGCCAACGTCCTGACTTTC.

The chain employs TRBV5-1 and TRBJ2-5; perhaps TRBD2 as D (5 bases). V gave up 4 bases and J gave up 7 bases, with 17 bases separating them. This CDR3 is built from 14 residues. Germline CDR1 SGHRS, CDR2 YFSETQ. The CDR3 region is CASSPGEGSGTQYF. The CDR3 DNA reads as TGCGCCAGCAGCCCCGGAGAGGGTAGTGGGACCCAGTACTTC.

The chain carries TRBV27 and TRBJ2-2; no clear D. V was cut by 5 bases and J by 4 bases, with 8 bases left in between. The CDR3 sequence is 13 residues long. The germline V gene has CDR1 MNHEY and CDR2 SMNVEV (reference sequence). For the CDR3, the DNA is TGTGCCAGCAGTGTATATGGCACCGGGGAGCTGTTTTTT. This gives the protein CASSVYGTGELFF.

The chain combines TRBV11-2 with TRBJ1-5; TRBD1 is a possible D gene (5 bases). V was clipped by 5 bases and J by 7 bases, with 18 bases between them. The germline V gene encodes CDR1 SGHAT and CDR2 FQNNGV. This CDR3 comprises 15 residues. CDR3 DNA sequence: TGTGCCAGCAGCAAAGGGACCGTCATTGGGCAGCCCCAGCATTTT. As protein: CASSKGTVIGQPQHF.

This sequence joins TRBV7-9 and TRBJ2-3, with D perhaps TRBD2 (6 bases). Germline assignment: CDR1 SEHNR and CDR2 FQNEAQ (reference sequence). The V gene lost 3 bases and the J gene lost 3 bases, with 16 bases spanning the gap. The CDR3 covers 16 residues. This chain's CDR3 is CASSFDGRGWTDTQYF. The CDR3 DNA sequence: TGTGCCAGCAGCTTCGACGGGAGAGGGTGGACAGATACGCAGTATTTT.

This clonotype came up a few times. The CDR3 region is CASSPSGWGNQPQHF. In nucleotides, the CDR3 is TGTGCCAGCAGCCCCAGCGGATGGGGCAATCAGCCCCAGCATTTT. This rearrangement joins TRBV4-2 to TRBJ1-5; D remains unclear. The CDR3 is made up of 15 amino acids. Germline CDR1 reads LGHNA; CDR2 reads YNFKEQ. Trimming took off 4 bases at V and 2 bases at J, with 12 bases between the two ends.

V gene TRBV12-3 or TRBV12-4 combines with J gene TRBJ2-5; TRBD1 is a possible D gene (5 bases). The CDR3 totals 16 residues. V was pared by 5 bases and J by 3 bases, with 19 bases between. The chain's CDR3 is CASSPHTGSRKETQYF. The CDR3 DNA reads as TGTGCCAGCAGTCCCCACACAGGTTCAAGAAAAGAGACCCAGTACTTC.

As for this clonotype: A much larger clone differs by one base, so this may be a read error. This chain uses TRBV9 with TRBJ2-5; D assignment may be TRBD1 or TRBD2 (5 bases each). The CDR3 covers 16 residues. The V gene's germline CDR1 is SGDLS and CDR2 YYNGEE. The CDR3 region is CASSVVGVGVQETRYF. The CDR3, as DNA: TGTGCCAGCAGCGTAGTCGGGGTGGGGGTCCAAGAGACCCGGTACTTC.

The genes are TRBV28 and TRBJ2-2, with 7 bases aligning to TRBD2. With V trimmed by 6 bases and J by 5 bases, 9 bases remained unmatched. The CDR3 sequence is 15 residues long. Germline V gene sequence: CDR1 MDHEN, CDR2 SYDVKM. The CDR3 nucleotides are TGTGCCAGCAGCACCAGCGGGACGTGGACCGGGGAGCTGTTTTTT. This sequence encodes CASSTSGTWTGELFF.

The V and J genes are TRBV7-6 and TRBJ2-7; 7 positions match TRBD2. Germline trimming cut 5 bases from V and 2 bases from J; bases unmatched to any gene: 12. The CDR3 runs 16 residues. Germline V lookup: CDR1 SGHVS, CDR2 FNYEAQ. The CDR3 coding sequence is TGTGCCAGCAGCCCTACCCCTTCGAGCGGGACCTACGAGCAGTACTTC. This sequence encodes CASSPTPSSGTYEQYF.

The chain couples TRBV10-3 to TRBJ2-5, with D possibly being TRBD2 (5 bases). CDR1 and CDR2 from the germline V gene are ENHRY and SYGVKD. This CDR3 region has 16 residues. V was trimmed by 4 bases and J by 3 bases, leaving 18 bases between them. The CDR3 spells CAISGRTRECEETQYF. Written as DNA, the CDR3 is TGTGCCATCAGTGGGCGAACTAGAGAATGTGAAGAGACCCAGTACTTC.